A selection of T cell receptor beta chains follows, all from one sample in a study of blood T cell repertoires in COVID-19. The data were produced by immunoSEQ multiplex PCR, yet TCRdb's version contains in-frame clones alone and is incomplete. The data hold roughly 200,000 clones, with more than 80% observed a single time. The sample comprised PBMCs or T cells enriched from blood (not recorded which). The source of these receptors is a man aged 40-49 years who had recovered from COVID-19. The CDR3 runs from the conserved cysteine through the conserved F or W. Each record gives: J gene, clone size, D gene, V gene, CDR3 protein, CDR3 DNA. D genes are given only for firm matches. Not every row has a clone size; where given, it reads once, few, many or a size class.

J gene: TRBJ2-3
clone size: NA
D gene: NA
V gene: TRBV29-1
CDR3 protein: CSVEPSTGTNNKDTQYF
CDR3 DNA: TGCAGCGTTGAACCGAGTACCGGGACAAACAACAAGGATACGCAGTATTTT

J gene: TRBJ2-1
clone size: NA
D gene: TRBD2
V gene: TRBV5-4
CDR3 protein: CASSGLAGVHEQFF
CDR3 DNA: TGTGCCAGCAGTGGACTAGCGGGAGTCCATGAGCAGTTCTTC

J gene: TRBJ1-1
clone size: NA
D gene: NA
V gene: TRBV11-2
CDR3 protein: CASSSGGRNTEAFF
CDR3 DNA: TGTGCCAGCAGCTCCGGGGGGAGGAACACTGAAGCTTTCTTT

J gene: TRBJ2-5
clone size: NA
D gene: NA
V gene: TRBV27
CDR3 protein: CASSPQGFKTNDEETQYF
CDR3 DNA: TGTGCCAGCAGCCCTCAGGGTTTCAAGACCAATGACGAAGAGACCCAGTACTTC

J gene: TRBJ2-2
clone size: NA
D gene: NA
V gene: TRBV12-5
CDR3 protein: CASGLPPAGELFF
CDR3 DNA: TGTGCTAGTGGTTTGCCCCCGGCCGGGGAGCTGTTTTTT

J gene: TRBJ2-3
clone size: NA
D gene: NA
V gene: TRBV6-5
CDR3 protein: CASRPPGRDTQYF
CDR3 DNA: TGTGCCAGCAGGCCCCCGGGGAGAGATACGCAGTATTTT

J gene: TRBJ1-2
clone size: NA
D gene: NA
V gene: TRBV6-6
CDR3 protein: CASKHSPINLYGYTF
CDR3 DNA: TGTGCCAGCAAACATAGCCCGATCAACCTCTATGGCTACACCTTC

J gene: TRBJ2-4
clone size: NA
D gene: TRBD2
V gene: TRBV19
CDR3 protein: CASRRTSIDIQYF
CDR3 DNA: TGTGCCAGTAGACGGACTAGCATAGACATTCAGTACTTC

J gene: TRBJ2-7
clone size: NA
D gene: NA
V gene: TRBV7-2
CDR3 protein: CASTNQAAFGNEQYF
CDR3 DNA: TGTGCCAGCACCAATCAAGCGGCTTTTGGGAACGAGCAGTACTTC

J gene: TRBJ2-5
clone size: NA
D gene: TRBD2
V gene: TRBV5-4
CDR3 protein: CASTYGGARETQYF
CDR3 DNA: TGTGCCAGCACCTACGGGGGGGCCCGGGAGACCCAGTACTTC

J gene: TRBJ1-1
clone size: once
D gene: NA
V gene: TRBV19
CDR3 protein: CASSTITRANTEAFF
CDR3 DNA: TGTGCCAGTAGTACCATTACCAGGGCCAACACTGAAGCTTTCTTT

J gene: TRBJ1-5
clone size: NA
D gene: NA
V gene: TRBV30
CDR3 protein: CAWSPSNQPQHF
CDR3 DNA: TGTGCCTGGAGCCCATCCAATCAGCCCCAGCATTTT

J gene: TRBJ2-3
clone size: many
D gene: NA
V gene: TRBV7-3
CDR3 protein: CASSLRWRESRDTQYF
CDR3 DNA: TGTGCCAGCAGCTTAAGGTGGAGGGAGAGTCGGGATACGCAGTATTTT

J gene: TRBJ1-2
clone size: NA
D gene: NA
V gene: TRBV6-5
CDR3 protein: CASSRTENYGYTF
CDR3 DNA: TGTGCCAGCAGCCGGACAGAGAACTATGGCTACACCTTC

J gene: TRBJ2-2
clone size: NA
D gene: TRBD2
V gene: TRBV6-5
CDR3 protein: CATGRVPNTGELFF
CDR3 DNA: TGTGCCACTGGGAGGGTACCGAACACCGGGGAGCTGTTTTTT

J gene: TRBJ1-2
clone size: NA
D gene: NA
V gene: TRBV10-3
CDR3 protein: CAIRDSAISGYTF
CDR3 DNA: TGTGCCATCAGGGACAGCGCCATTTCTGGCTACACCTTC

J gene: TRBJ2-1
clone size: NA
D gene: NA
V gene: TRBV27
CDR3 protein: CASSFGHNEQFF
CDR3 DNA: TGTGCCAGCAGTTTTGGGCACAATGAGCAGTTCTTC

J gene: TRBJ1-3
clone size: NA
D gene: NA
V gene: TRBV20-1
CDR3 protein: CSASYGNTIYF
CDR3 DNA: TGCAGTGCTAGCTACGGAAACACCATATATTTT

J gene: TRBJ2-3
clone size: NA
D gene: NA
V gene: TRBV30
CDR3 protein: CAWSVPPVDTQYF
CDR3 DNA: TGTGCCTGGAGTGTCCCCCCTGTAGATACGCAGTATTTT

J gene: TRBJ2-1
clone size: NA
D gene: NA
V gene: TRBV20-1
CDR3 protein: CSARDRNEQFF
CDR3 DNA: TGCAGTGCTAGAGATAGAAATGAGCAGTTCTTC

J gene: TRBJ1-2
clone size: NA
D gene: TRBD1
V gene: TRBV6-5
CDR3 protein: CASSYSSAGGNGYTF
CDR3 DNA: TGTGCCAGCAGTTACTCATCGGCAGGGGGCAATGGCTACACCTTC

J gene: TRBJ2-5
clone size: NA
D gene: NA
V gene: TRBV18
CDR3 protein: CASSPRLRETQYF
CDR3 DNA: TGTGCCAGCTCACCGAGGTTAAGAGAGACCCAGTACTTC

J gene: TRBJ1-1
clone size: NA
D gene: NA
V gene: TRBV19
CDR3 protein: CASSNRYTEAFF
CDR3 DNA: TGTGCCAGTAGTAACAGATACACTGAAGCTTTCTTT